What follows describes a single T cell receptor (beta chain). Authors' processing steps: Junction-only immunoSEQ sequences carried no quality scores, so filtering differed. The table came from immunoSEQ multiplex PCR; TCRdb's copy has only in-frame clones and leaves some out. For V, J and clone size, that table is used; D and trimming come from the DNA. Found here are about 2.2 million clones, about 93% of them singletons; the top ten hold more than 1.5%. This sample is drawn from a study of shared clonotypes between healthy human individuals. Trimming left V 5 bases short and J 5 bases short, with 13 bases between. Per the germline V gene, CDR1 is SGHNT and CDR2 is YENEEA. CDR3 length: 14 residues. Cells designated naive CD8 were CD45RO-negative and were positively selected for CCR7, with terminally differentiated effector memory CD45RA+ cells excluded.

The origin of this receptor is a man aged 18 to 30 in good health. Some clones in this sample may be carry-over from other donors' samples. The material sequenced was naive CD8+ T cells from PBMCs. The rearrangement links TRBV11-3 to TRBJ2-4, with D perhaps being TRBD1 or TRBD2 (5 bases each). The DNA for the CDR3 is TGTGCCAGCAGCCCACGGGGCGGTGAAAACATTCAGTACTTC. Amino acid sequence: CASSPRGGENIQYF.